These T cell receptor beta chains were read from a single sample in a study of vaccination and CD4 T cells after COVID-19. TCRdb analysed the PCR reads with MiXCR anew, one entry per CDR3 protein. The table includes roughly 12,000 distinct CDR3 sequences, 53% detected once. Their target antigens are unknown. The sequencing sample was made of CD4+ T cells from blood, cultured in vitro. The receptors were sampled from a human donor who had recovered from COVID-19. Each CDR3 is given with its conserved first and last residue. A D gene is named only where the DNA matches it firmly. For some rows the clone size is stated as once, few or many, or as a class when expanded; others skip it.

V gene	D gene	J gene	clone size	CDR3 protein	CDR3 DNA
TRBV20-1	-	TRBJ1-5	-	CSASFGVPNQPQHF	TGCAGTGCTAGCTTCGGGGTTCCCAATCAGCCCCAGCATTTT
TRBV7-6	-	TRBJ1-6	few	CASSLAAGTGSPLHF	TGTGCCAGCAGCTTAGCGGCAGGGACGGGTTCACCCCTCCACTTT
TRBV20-1	-	TRBJ1-5	-	CSASEGGRGQPQHF	TGCAGTGCTAGTGAGGGGGGACGGGGTCAGCCCCAGCATTTT
TRBV19	-	TRBJ2-7	once	CASSIEGTYEQYF	TGTGCCAGTAGTATAGAGGGAACCTACGAGCAGTACTTC
TRBV30	-	TRBJ1-5	-	CAWSVKGLGKQPQHF	TGTGCCTGGAGTGTAAAGGGATTGGGGAAGCAGCCCCAGCATTTT
TRBV5-5	TRBD1	TRBJ2-3	-	CASSRAGQGADTQYF	TGTGCCAGCAGCCGTGCGGGACAGGGAGCAGATACGCAGTATTTT
TRBV29-1	-	TRBJ2-3	-	CSVEFMRGMQYF	TGCAGCGTTGAATTTATGAGGGGTATGCAGTATTTT
TRBV6-2/TRBV6-3	-	TRBJ2-6	-	CASNPSGYGANVLTF	TGTGCCAGCAACCCGTCGGGGTATGGGGCCAACGTCCTGACTTTC
TRBV6-1	TRBD1	TRBJ2-1	few	CASSIQGAYEQFF	TGTGCCAGCAGTATACAGGGGGCATATGAGCAGTTCTTC
TRBV6-2/TRBV6-3	TRBD1	TRBJ2-3	-	CASSPGTGHTDTQYF	TGTGCCAGCAGCCCCGGGACAGGGCACACAGATACGCAGTATTTT
TRBV6-2/TRBV6-3	TRBD1	TRBJ2-3	few	CASKGPTGETDTQYF	TGTGCCAGCAAAGGCCCGACAGGGGAGACAGATACGCAGTATTTT
TRBV7-2	-	TRBJ2-5	-	CASSPLGQAQETQYF	TGTGCCAGCAGCCCCCTGGGGCAGGCCCAAGAGACCCAGTACTTC
TRBV30	TRBD2	TRBJ2-2	-	CAWSRLAFTGELFF	TGTGCCTGGAGTAGACTAGCGTTCACCGGGGAGCTGTTTTTT